This T cell receptor beta chain was documented in a study of blood T cell repertoires in COVID-19. Study-wide context: Italy, Spain and the United States were the sources of the convalescent and acute COVID-19 samples. T cells, B-cell-depleted T cells, or PBMCs provided the cDNA or gDNA that served as material.

Trimming shortened V by 7 bases and J by 4 bases, and 15 bases separated the two germline ends. From germline, CDR1 is SGDLS and CDR2 YYNGEE. This CDR3 spans 14 amino acids. Authors' processing steps: Reference gene primer amplification yielded estimated nucleated cell counts. Sequencing used immunoSEQ multiplex PCR; TCRdb keeps in-frame clones, though not all of them. The V and J calls and clone size are taken from that table; D and trimming were inferred from the DNA. The table records under 500,000 clones, 80% to 90% of them present only once. The receptor was isolated from a woman in her 30s with acute or convalescent COVID-19. Sequenced material: peripheral blood. V usage is TRBV9 and J usage is TRBJ2-1; D is perhaps TRBD1 (6 bases). CDR3 in DNA: TGTGCCAGCTCCGAACAGGGCTCATACAATGAGCAGTTCTTC. It translates to CASSEQGSYNEQFF.